Presented here are 3 T cell receptor beta chains from one specimen sequenced in a study of cytomegalovirus exposure and HLA in healthy donors. A multiplex PCR was run with 60 Vbeta primers and 13 Jbeta primers. Sequencing used immunoSEQ multiplex PCR; TCRdb keeps in-frame clones, though not all of them. Here the sample spans under 200,000 clones, around four fifths being singletons. Sequencing input: PBMCs. These receptors were collected from a woman between 25 and 40 years old in good health and CMV-seronegative.

The chain links TRBV7-7 to TRBJ2-2; 10 bases are shared with TRBD1. Per germline, CDR1 SSHAT and CDR2 FNYEAQ (reference sequence). Trimming at V came to 5 bases and at J to 4 bases, leaving 13 bases not matched to a gene. This CDR3 comprises 18 residues. The DNA for the CDR3 is TGTGCCAGCAGCCCGTCGCATACCGGGACAGGGGTCACCGGGGAGCTGTTTTTT. Its translation: CASSPSHTGTGVTGELFF.

This sequence joins TRBV6-1 and TRBJ2-5, with 10 bases aligning to TRBD2. V lost 1 base, J lost 4 bases, and 12 bases stayed unmatched. CDR3 length equals 18 residues. In germline, CDR1 is MNHNS, CDR2 SASEGT. CDR3 sequence reads: CASSEGASGGRGVETQYF. As DNA, the CDR3 is TGTGCCAGCAGTGAAGGGGCTAGCGGGGGCAGGGGGGTAGAGACCCAGTACTTC.

The chain combines TRBV28 with TRBJ1-1, with D possibly matching TRBD1 (6 bases). The CDR3 extends over 14 amino acids. The germline gives CDR1 MDHEN, CDR2 SYDVKM. V was shortened by 3 bases and J by 4 bases, with 12 bases between the two germline ends. As DNA, the CDR3 is TGTGCCAGCAGTTTTACAGGGCCAAGCACTGAAGCTTTCTTT. This codes for CASSFTGPSTEAFF.